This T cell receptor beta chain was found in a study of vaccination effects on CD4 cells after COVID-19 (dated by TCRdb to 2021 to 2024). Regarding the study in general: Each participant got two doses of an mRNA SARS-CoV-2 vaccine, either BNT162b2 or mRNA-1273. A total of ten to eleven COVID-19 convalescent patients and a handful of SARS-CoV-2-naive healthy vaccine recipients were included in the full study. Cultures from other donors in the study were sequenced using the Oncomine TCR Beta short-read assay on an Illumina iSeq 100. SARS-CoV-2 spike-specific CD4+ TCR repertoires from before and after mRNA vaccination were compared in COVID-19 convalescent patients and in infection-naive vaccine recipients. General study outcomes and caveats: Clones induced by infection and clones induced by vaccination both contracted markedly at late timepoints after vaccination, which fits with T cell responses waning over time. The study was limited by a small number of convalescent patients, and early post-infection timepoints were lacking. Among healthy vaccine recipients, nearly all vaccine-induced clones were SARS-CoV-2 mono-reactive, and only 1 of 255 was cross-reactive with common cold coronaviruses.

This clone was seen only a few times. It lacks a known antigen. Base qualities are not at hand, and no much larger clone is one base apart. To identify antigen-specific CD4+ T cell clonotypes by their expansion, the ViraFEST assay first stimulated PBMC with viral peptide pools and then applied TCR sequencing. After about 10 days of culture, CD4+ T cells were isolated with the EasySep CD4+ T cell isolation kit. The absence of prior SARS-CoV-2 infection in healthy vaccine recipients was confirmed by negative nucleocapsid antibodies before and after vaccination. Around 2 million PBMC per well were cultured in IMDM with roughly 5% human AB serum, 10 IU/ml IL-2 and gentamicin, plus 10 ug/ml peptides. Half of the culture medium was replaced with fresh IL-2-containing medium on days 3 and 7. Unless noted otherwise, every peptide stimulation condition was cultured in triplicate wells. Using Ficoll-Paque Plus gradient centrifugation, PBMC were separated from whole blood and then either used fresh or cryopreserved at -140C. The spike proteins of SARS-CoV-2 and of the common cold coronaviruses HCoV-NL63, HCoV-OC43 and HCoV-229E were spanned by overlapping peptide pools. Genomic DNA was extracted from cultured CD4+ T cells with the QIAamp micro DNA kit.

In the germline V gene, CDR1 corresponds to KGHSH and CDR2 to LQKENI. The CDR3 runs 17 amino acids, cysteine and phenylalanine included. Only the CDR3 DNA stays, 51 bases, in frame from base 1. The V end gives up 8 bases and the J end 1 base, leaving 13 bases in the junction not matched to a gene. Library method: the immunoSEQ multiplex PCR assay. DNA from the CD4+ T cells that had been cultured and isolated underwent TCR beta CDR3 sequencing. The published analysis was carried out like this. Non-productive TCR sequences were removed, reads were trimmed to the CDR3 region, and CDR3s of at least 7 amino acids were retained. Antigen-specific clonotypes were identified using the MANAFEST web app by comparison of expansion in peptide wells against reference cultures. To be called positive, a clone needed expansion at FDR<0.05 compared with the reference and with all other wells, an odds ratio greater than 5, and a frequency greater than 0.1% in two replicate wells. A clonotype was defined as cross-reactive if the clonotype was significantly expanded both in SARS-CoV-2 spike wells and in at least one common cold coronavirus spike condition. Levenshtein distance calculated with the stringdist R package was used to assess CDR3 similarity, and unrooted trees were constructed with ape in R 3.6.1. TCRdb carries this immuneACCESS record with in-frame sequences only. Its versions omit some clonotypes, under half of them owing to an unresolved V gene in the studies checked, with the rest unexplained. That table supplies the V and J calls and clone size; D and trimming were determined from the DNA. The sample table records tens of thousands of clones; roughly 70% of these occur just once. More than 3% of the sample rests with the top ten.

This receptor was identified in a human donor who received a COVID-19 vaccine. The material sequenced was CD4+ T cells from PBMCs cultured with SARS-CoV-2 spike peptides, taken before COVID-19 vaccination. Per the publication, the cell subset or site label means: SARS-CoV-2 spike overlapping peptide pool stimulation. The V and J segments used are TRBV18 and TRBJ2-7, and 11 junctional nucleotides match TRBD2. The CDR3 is CASTQATSGRGSYEQYF. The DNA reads TGTGCCAGCACCCAGGCAACTAGCGGGAGAGGGTCCTACGAGCAGTACTTC.